A single sample gave rise to the 5 T cell receptor beta chains below, sequenced in a study of memory CD4+ T cells and cytomegalovirus serostatus. TCRdb's table, derived via immunoSEQ multiplex PCR, lists solely in-frame clones and lacks some. The profile shows approximately 40,000 clones, 60% to 85% of them singletons. The sort gate was single viable CD3+CD4+CD8-CD45RO+ cells for memory CD4+ T cells. The sequenced material came from memory CD4+ T cells from blood. The receptors originated from an adult in good health and CMV-seronegative.

CDR3 DNA sequence: TGTGCCAGCAGTGTCCCGGGACTAGCGGGGGACAATGAGCAGTTCTTC. This codes for CASSVPGLAGDNEQFF. J is TRBJ2-1 and V is TRBV2, with 14 bases lining up with TRBD2. The CDR3 has 16 amino acids. Germline V gene data show CDR1 as SNHLY and CDR2 as FYNNEI. The V segment lost 4 bases and the J segment 5 bases; nucleotides outside the gene matches: 4.

This chain uses TRBV7-9 with TRBJ2-3; D perhaps matches TRBD2 (5 bases). The CDR3 is 12 amino acids. Germline V gene data show CDR1 as SEHNR and CDR2 as FQNEAQ (reference sequence). V lost 3 bases to trimming and J lost 7 bases, with 8 bases between them. The DNA for the CDR3 is TGTGCCAGCAGCTTGCAGGACTATACGCAGTATTTT. Protein: CASSLQDYTQYF.

The rearrangement uses TRBV7-8 and TRBJ1-1; tentative D call: TRBD1 (6 bases). The V and J ends lost 4 bases and 4 bases respectively, with 19 bases between them. This CDR3 spans 16 amino acids. Germline loops: CDR1 SGHVS, CDR2 FQNEAQ. The CDR3 reads CASSSSGAGALTEAFF. The CDR3 DNA sequence: TGTGCCAGCAGCTCGTCGGGGGCCGGGGCTCTCACTGAAGCTTTCTTT. Variable domain in full (rest from reference TRBV7-8 and TRBJ1-1): GAGVSQSPRYKVAKRGQDVALRCDPISGHVSLFWYQQALGQGPEFLTYFQNEAQLDKSGLPSDRFFAERPEGSVSTLKIQRTQQEDSAVYLCASSSSGAGALTEAFFGQGTRLTVV.

V is TRBV5-1 and J is TRBJ2-1; D not resolved. The CDR3 contains 13 residues. V was pared by 4 bases and J by 10 bases, with 15 bases between. Germline assignment: CDR1 SGHRS and CDR2 YFSETQ. The CDR3 is CASSLPEATEQFF. Here the CDR3 DNA reads TGCGCCAGCAGCCTCCCAGAGGCTACAGAGCAGTTCTTC.

This chain links TRBV5-6 with TRBJ2-1; TRBD1 agrees at 7 bases. Germline V lookup: CDR1 SGHDT, CDR2 YYEEEE. V lost 4 bases, J lost 1 base, and 5 bases stayed unmatched. This CDR3 has 15 residues. The CDR3 DNA follows: TGTGCCAGCAGCCGACAGGGTAAATCCTACAATGAGCAGTTCTTC. Translating gives CASSRQGKSYNEQFF.